These 13 T cell receptor beta chains originate from one sample sequenced in a study of cytomegalovirus exposure and HLA in healthy donors. This PCR relied on a set of 60 Vbeta primers and 13 Jbeta primers. Produced via immunoSEQ multiplex PCR; TCRdb's table is partial and in-frame only. Of 95,000 to 120,000 clones in the sample, around 77% were seen once. The sample was PBMCs. The receptors come from a woman in her twenties or thirties in good health and CMV-seropositive.

The chain uses TRBV28 and TRBJ2-5, with 11 positions matching TRBD2. Near its end, the DNA agrees better with TRBJ2-7, so the J call may be wrong. The CDR3 contains 17 residues. CDR1 is MDHEN and CDR2 is SYDVKM in the germline V gene. CDR3 DNA sequence: TGTGCCAGCAGTTTAGTAAGGGCTAGCGGGAGGCTCGGCGAGCAGTACTTC. As protein: CASSLVRASGRLGEQYF.

This clone was observed a few times. The chain recombines TRBV20-1 with TRBJ1-1; 8 bases fit TRBD1. Germline V lookup: CDR1 DFQATT, CDR2 SNEGSKA (reference sequence). The CDR3 totals 11 residues. The V and J ends lost 5 bases and 11 bases, in that order; junction bases with no gene match: 7. The CDR3 spells CSARTGSLAFF. CDR3 coding DNA: TGCAGTGCTCGGACAGGGTCTTTGGCTTTCTTT.

The genes are TRBV5-1 and TRBJ2-3; 14 bases are shared with TRBD2. Trimming removed 0 bases from V and 5 bases from J; junction bases left unmatched: 8. Germline V lookup: CDR1 SGHRS, CDR2 YFSETQ. CDR3 length: 18 residues. This CDR3 reads CASSLGGLAGGGGDTQYF. The CDR3 region has the DNA TGCGCCAGCAGCTTGGGAGGACTAGCGGGAGGAGGTGGAGATACGCAGTATTTT.

The chain is built from TRBV19 and TRBJ1-3; D call uncertain. Deletions cut 2 bases from V and 2 bases from J, with 7 bases between. The germline V gene encodes CDR1 LNHDA and CDR2 SQIVND (reference sequence). This CDR3 is built from 14 residues. Here the CDR3 DNA reads TGTGCCAGTAGTATATTGGGCACTGGAAACACCATATATTTT. Protein product: CASSILGTGNTIYF.

J is TRBJ2-7 and V is TRBV5-4, with 9 bases identical to TRBD2. This CDR3 has 16 residues. V lost 0 bases to trimming and J lost 5 bases; unmatched junction nucleotides: 9. CDR1 is SGHNT and CDR2 is YYREEE in the germline V gene (reference sequence). The CDR3 DNA follows: TGTGCCAGCAGCTTGGGTATTGCGGGGGGGCCCCACGAGCAGTACTTC. Protein product: CASSLGIAGGPHEQYF.

V is TRBV2 and J is TRBJ2-1, with 13 bases fitting TRBD2. The CDR3 length is 14 residues. Germline V gene sequence: CDR1 SNHLY, CDR2 FYNNEI. After removal of 8 bases from V and 9 bases from J, the junction contained 7 bases not matched to a gene. CDR3 in DNA: TGTGCCAGCCCGGCGACTAGCGGGAGGATTGAGCAGTTCTTC. Protein product: CASPATSGRIEQFF.

The rearrangement links TRBV14 to TRBJ1-2, with 9 bases fitting TRBD1. V was clipped by 1 base and J by 4 bases; unmatched bases: 19. CDR1 and CDR2 from the germline V gene are SGHDN and FVKESK. There are 20 residues in the CDR3. The CDR3 reads CASSQGAADRGASLSYGYTF. CDR3 bases: TGTGCCAGCAGCCAAGGGGCGGCAGACAGGGGGGCGAGCTTGTCCTATGGCTACACCTTC.

V gene TRBV11-2 combines with J gene TRBJ1-1; 10 bases line up with TRBD1. Germline V gene data show CDR1 as SGHAT and CDR2 as FQNNGV. Trimming removed 5 bases from V and 4 bases from J; junction bases left unmatched: 4. The CDR3 is 14 amino acids. This chain's CDR3 is CASSTRTGGTEAFF. DNA of the CDR3: TGTGCCAGCAGCACGAGGACAGGGGGCACTGAAGCTTTCTTT.

Only one count was recorded for this clone. DNA of the CDR3: TGTGCCAGCAGTTATACAGTGAACACTGAAGCTTTCTTT. It specifies CASSYTVNTEAFF. V gene TRBV2 combines with J gene TRBJ1-1, with D unresolved. Germline CDR1 and CDR2: SNHLY and FYNNEI. The CDR3 extends over 13 amino acids. V lost 5 bases, J lost 0 bases, and 7 bases lay in between.

The V call is TRBV27, the J call TRBJ1-1, with 12 positions matching TRBD1. The CDR3 contains 17 residues. Per the germline V gene, CDR1 is MNHEY and CDR2 is SMNVEV (reference sequence). J was trimmed by 1 base and V by 6 bases; bases with no gene match: 9. CDR3 sequence (DNA): TGTGCCAGCAGCCCCCGGGACAGGGGGCGTTGGAACACTGAAGCTTTCTTT. This sequence encodes CASSPRDRGRWNTEAFF.

This chain joins TRBV27 and TRBJ2-1, with 7 positions matching TRBD1. From germline, CDR1 is MNHEY and CDR2 SMNVEV (reference sequence). After removal of 0 bases from V and 12 bases from J, the junction contained 8 bases not matched to a gene. The CDR3 sequence is 14 residues long. The CDR3 sequence: CASSLSHDREVQFF. In nucleotides, the CDR3 is TGTGCCAGCAGTTTATCTCACGACAGGGAAGTGCAGTTCTTC.

The chain uses TRBV7-9 and TRBJ1-1, with a weak D call TRBD1 (6 bases). Germline V CDR1 and CDR2: SEHNR, FQNEAQ (reference sequence). This CDR3 contains 12 residues. Trimming removed 5 bases at V and 7 bases at J, with 11 bases between. CDR3 region: CASSPPDSEAFF. In DNA form, the CDR3 reads TGTGCCAGCAGCCCACCGGACAGTGAAGCTTTCTTT. Looking up the rest from reference TRBV7-9 and TRBJ1-1 gives the full variable domain: DTGVSQNPRHKITKRGQNVTFRCDPISEHNRLYWYRQTLGQGPEFLTYFQNEAQLEKSRLLSDRFSAERPKGSFSTLEIQRTEQGDSAMYLCASSPPDSEAFFGQGTRLTVV.

The chain joins TRBV19 to TRBJ1-5; a possible D gene is TRBD1 (6 bases). Trimming pared 5 bases from V and 5 bases from J, leaving 19 bases between. Germline lookup yields CDR1 LNHDA and CDR2 SQIVND (reference sequence). This CDR3 region has 16 residues. The chain's CDR3 is CASSSPSTGRHQPQHF. DNA of the CDR3: TGTGCCAGTAGTTCCCCCTCGACAGGAAGGCATCAGCCCCAGCATTTT.